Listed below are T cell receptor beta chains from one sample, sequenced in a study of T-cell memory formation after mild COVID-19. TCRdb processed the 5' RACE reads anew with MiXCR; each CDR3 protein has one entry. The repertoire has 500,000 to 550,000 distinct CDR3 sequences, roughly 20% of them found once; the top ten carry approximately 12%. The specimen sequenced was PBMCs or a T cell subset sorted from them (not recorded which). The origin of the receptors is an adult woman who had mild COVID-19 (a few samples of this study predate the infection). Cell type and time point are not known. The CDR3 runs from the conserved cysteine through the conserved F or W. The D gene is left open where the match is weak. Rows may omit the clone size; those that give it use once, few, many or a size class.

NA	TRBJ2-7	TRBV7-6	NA	CASSLEGFDEQYF	TGTGCCAGCAGCTTAGAGGGGTTCGACGAGCAGTACTTC
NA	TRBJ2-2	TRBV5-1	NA	CATQSGTGGVTGELFF	TGCGCCACGCAATCTGGAACAGGAGGGGTTACCGGGGAGCTGTTTTTT
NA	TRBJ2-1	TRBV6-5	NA	CASSYSIAEAYNEQFF	TGTGCCAGCAGTTACTCGATAGCGGAGGCCTACAATGAGCAGTTCTTC
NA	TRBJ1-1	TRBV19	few	CASSPHGGPDTEAFF	TGTGCCAGTAGTCCCCACGGGGGCCCGGACACTGAAGCTTTCTTT
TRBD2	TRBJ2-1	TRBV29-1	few	CSVDPGLVYNEQFF	TGCAGCGTTGATCCGGGACTAGTTTATAATGAGCAGTTCTTC
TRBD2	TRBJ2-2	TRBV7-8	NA	CASSHPLAGVTGELFF	TGTGCCAGCAGCCACCCACTAGCGGGAGTCACCGGGGAGCTGTTTTTT
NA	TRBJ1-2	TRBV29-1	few	CSVDLGTANYGYTF	TGCAGCGTTGATCTGGGGACTGCTAACTATGGCTACACCTTC
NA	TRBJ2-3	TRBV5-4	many	CASAAGMTDTQYF	TGTGCCAGCGCGGCGGGGATGACAGATACGCAGTATTTT
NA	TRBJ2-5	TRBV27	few	CASRNAKGPETQYF	TGTGCCAGCAGAAACGCGAAGGGACCAGAGACCCAGTACTTC
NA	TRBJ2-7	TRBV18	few	CASSPPDGTSYEQYF	TGTGCCAGCTCACCCCCGGACGGGACGTCCTACGAGCAGTACTTC
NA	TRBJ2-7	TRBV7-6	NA	CASSNGLNEQYF	TGTGCCAGCAGCAATGGACTAAACGAGCAGTACTTC
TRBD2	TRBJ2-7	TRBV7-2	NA	CASSPSSGSSYEQYF	TGTGCCAGCAGTCCTAGCAGCGGGAGCTCCTACGAGCAGTACTTC
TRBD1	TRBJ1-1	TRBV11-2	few	CASSSPTGLNTEAFF	TGTGCCAGCAGCTCTCCGACAGGGTTGAACACTGAAGCTTTCTTT
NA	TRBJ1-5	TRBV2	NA	CASTRGSNQPQHF	TGTGCCAGCACCCGGGGGAGCAATCAGCCCCAGCATTTT
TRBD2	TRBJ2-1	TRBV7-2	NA	CASSSHLPGLAVTYNEQFF	TGTGCCAGCAGCTCTCACCTTCCCGGACTAGCGGTAACCTACAATGAGCAGTTCTTC
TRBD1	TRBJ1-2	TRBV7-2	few	CASSLSSGQGYGYTF	TGTGCCAGCAGCTTATCTAGCGGACAGGGCTATGGCTACACCTTC
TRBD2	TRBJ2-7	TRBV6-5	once	CASSYPSGRNYEQYF	TGTGCCAGCAGTTACCCTAGCGGGAGAAACTACGAGCAGTACTTC
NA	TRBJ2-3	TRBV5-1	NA	CASSANRPTDTQYF	TGCGCCAGCAGCGCCAATAGGCCCACAGATACGCAGTATTTT